This TCR beta chain derives from a study of response to subunit inactivated influenza vaccine. This clonotype appeared a few times. Its antigen is unidentified. TCRdb called the RT-PCR reads again in MiXCR, with one record for every CDR3 protein. The data contain 650,000 to 800,000 distinct CDR3 sequences, approximately 15% of them seen just once; the ten biggest clones take up 5.5% to 7%. Study results and caveats: Researchers suggested that each seasonal influenza vaccination recruits few new T cells.

The CDR3 extends over 13 amino acids. Germline V gene data show CDR1 as LNHDA and CDR2 as SQIVND (reference sequence). V lost 4 bases to trimming and J lost 0 bases, with 6 bases between them. The rearrangement links TRBV19 to TRBJ1-1, with D uncertain. The source of this sequence is a man aged 45-65 years who received an inactivated influenza vaccine. This specimen was PBMCs from blood, taken approximately 15 days before vaccination. CDR3 sequence: CASSNPVNTEAFF. The CDR3 bases are TGTGCCAGTAGTAACCCGGTGAACACTGAAGCTTTCTTT.